What follows are 26 T cell receptor beta chains derived from one specimen sequenced in a study of T cell responses to AZD1222 COVID-19 vaccine. TCRdb's table, derived via immunoSEQ multiplex PCR, lists solely in-frame clones and lacks some. The data show under 60,000 clones, 70% to 90% seen once. Sample: peripheral blood, taken 28 days after the second AZD1222 dose. The receptor source for this set is an adult who received the AZD1222 COVID-19 vaccine.

V usage is TRBV10-3 and J usage is TRBJ1-2; 7 nucleotides agree with TRBD1. This CDR3 has 18 residues. V shed 5 bases, J shed 4 bases, and the junction held 19 bases outside the gene matches. Germline assignment: CDR1 ENHRY and CDR2 SYGVKD. The CDR3 DNA reads TGTGCCATCAGTTCGGGACAGCCGAATCTACCAAACCCCTATGGCTACACCTTC. It encodes CAISSGQPNLPNPYGYTF.

The chain links TRBV5-6 to TRBJ1-4, with D maybe TRBD1 (5 bases). The CDR3 consists of 14 residues. Trimming took 4 bases from V and 7 from J, leaving 14 bases between them. Germline V gives CDR1 SGHDT, CDR2 YYEEEE. The DNA for the CDR3 is TGTGCCAGCAGCGTGGACACCGGAGGTGAAAAACTGTTTTTT. This codes for CASSVDTGGEKLFF. Together with reference TRBV5-6 and TRBJ1-4, the CDR3 gives the full variable domain: DAGVTQSPTHLIKTRGQQVTLRCSPKSGHDTVSWYQQALGQGPQFIFQYYEEEERQRGNFPDRFSGHQFPNYSSELNVNALLLGDSALYLCASSVDTGGEKLFFGSGTQLSVL.

The chain has TRBV5-4 and TRBJ1-4; 10 bases line up with TRBD1. This CDR3 is built from 14 residues. V trimming: 4 bases; J trimming: 8 bases; junction bases outside the gene matches: 5. The germline CDR1 and CDR2 sequences are SGHNT and YYREEE (reference sequence). The CDR3 loop reads CASSRQGAGEKLFF. CDR3 sequence (DNA): TGTGCCAGCAGCCGACAGGGGGCAGGGGAAAAACTGTTTTTT.

Only a few counts were recorded for this clone. The V gene is TRBV7-9, the J gene TRBJ2-1; 12 bases line up with TRBD1. The CDR3 runs 15 residues. V lost 3 bases to trimming and J lost 8 bases; unmatched junction nucleotides: 5. The germline V gene encodes CDR1 SEHNR and CDR2 FQNEAQ (reference sequence). CDR3 sequence reads: CASSFLGQGADEQFF. For the CDR3, the DNA is TGTGCCAGCAGCTTCCTGGGACAGGGGGCAGATGAGCAGTTCTTC.

This clone came up once. V and J are TRBV19 and TRBJ1-6; D is undetermined. Between the trimmed V and J ends, which lost 3 bases and 7 bases, there was a span of 19 bases. CDR3 length: 17 amino acids. From germline, CDR1 is LNHDA and CDR2 SQIVND (reference sequence). CDR3 nucleotides: TGTGCCAGTAGTATGAGTGGTCGGAATATGCGGAATTCACCCCTCCACTTT. This encodes CASSMSGRNMRNSPLHF.

The chain couples TRBV19 to TRBJ1-1; D is unresolved. The CDR3 covers 11 residues. Trimming took 8 bases from V and 0 from J, leaving 4 bases between them. CDR1 and CDR2 (germline): LNHDA, SQIVND (reference sequence). CDR3 amino acids: CASLVNTEAFF. CDR3 bases: TGTGCCAGTCTAGTGAACACTGAAGCTTTCTTT.

V usage is TRBV28 and J usage is TRBJ1-2; no firm D call. This CDR3 is built from 15 residues. CDR1 is MDHEN, CDR2 SYDVKM, per germline. Trimming removed 0 bases at V and 1 base at J, with 9 bases between. CDR3 region: CASSLWQESNYGYTF. CDR3 DNA sequence: TGTGCCAGCAGTTTATGGCAGGAGAGTAACTATGGCTACACCTTC.

This clone was observed a handful of times. This chain links TRBV18 with TRBJ1-2, with TRBD1 matching over 8 bases. The germline CDR1 and CDR2 sequences are KGHSH and LQKENI. The CDR3 totals 13 residues. Losses at the gene ends were 6 bases for V and 3 bases for J; bases not matched to a gene: 3. This CDR3 reads CASSRQGHYGYTF. CDR3 nucleotide sequence: TGTGCCAGCTCGCGACAGGGGCACTATGGCTACACCTTC.

The chain employs TRBV14 and TRBJ1-4; D unclear. The CDR3 runs 12 residues. The germline V and J ends were trimmed by 0 bases and 8 bases, with 4 bases remaining between them. Germline values: CDR1 SGHDN, CDR2 FVKESK. CDR3 coding DNA: TGTGCCAGCAGCCAAGAGACCGAAAAACTGTTTTTT. Its translation: CASSQETEKLFF. Full variable domain (missing parts from reference TRBV14 and TRBJ1-4): EAGVTQFPSHSVIEKGQTVTLRCDPISGHDNLYWYRRVMGKEIKFLLHFVKESKQDESGMPNNRFLAERTGGTYSTLKVQPAELEDSGVYFCASSQETEKLFFGSGTQLSVL.

J is TRBJ2-2 and V is TRBV21-1; TRBD1, the D gene given by the table, was not confirmed from the DNA. TRBV21-1 is tagged as a pseudogene. The CDR3 covers 15 residues. For the CDR3, the DNA is TGTGCCAGCAGCATCAGGACAGAGAACACCGGGGAGCTGTTTTTT. Its translation: CASSIRTENTGELFF.

The chain has TRBV5-6 and TRBJ2-7; no reliable D call. This CDR3 comprises 11 residues. CDR1 and CDR2 (germline): SGHDT, YYEEEE. V was shortened by 3 bases and J by 5 bases, with 6 bases between the two germline ends. In nucleotides, the CDR3 is TGTGCCAGCAGCTCATACCACGAGCAGTACTTC. Amino acid sequence: CASSSYHEQYF. Drawing the rest from reference TRBV5-6 and TRBJ2-7, the complete variable domain is DAGVTQSPTHLIKTRGQQVTLRCSPKSGHDTVSWYQQALGQGPQFIFQYYEEEERQRGNFPDRFSGHQFPNYSSELNVNALLLGDSALYLCASSSYHEQYFGPGTRLTVT.

The chain combines TRBV19 with TRBJ2-4; D may be TRBD2 (6 bases). The ends were cut back, 5 bases at V and 0 bases at J, with 20 bases in the middle. The CDR3 runs 18 residues. The germline V gene has CDR1 LNHDA and CDR2 SQIVND (reference sequence). CDR3 loop: CASSVFVWDSVAKNIQYF. The DNA of the CDR3 is TGTGCCAGTAGTGTCTTTGTCTGGGACTCAGTAGCCAAAAACATTCAGTACTTC. The full variable domain, completed using reference TRBV19 and TRBJ2-4, is DGGITQSPKYLFRKEGQNVTLSCEQNLNHDAMYWYRQDPGQGLRLIYYSQIVNDFQKGDIAEGYSVSREKKESFPLTVTSAQKNPTAFYLCASSVFVWDSVAKNIQYFGAGTRLSVL.

The chain couples TRBV6-2 or TRBV6-3 to TRBJ1-1, with 9 bases matching TRBD1. CDR3 length: 14 amino acids. J lost 3 bases, V lost 4 bases, and 3 bases had no gene match. Looked up from germline, CDR1 is MNHEY and CDR2 is SVGEGT. The CDR3 reads CASSSDRGDTEAFF. The CDR3 bases are TGTGCCAGCAGTTCAGACAGGGGGGACACTGAAGCTTTCTTT.

The chain links TRBV6-5 to TRBJ2-7; 8 bases line up with TRBD1. This CDR3 region has 13 residues. From germline, CDR1 is MNHEY and CDR2 SVGAGI. V shed 8 bases, J shed 2 bases, and the junction held 5 bases outside the gene matches. The CDR3, as DNA: TGTGCCAGCGGGGGACAGGAGACCTACGAGCAGTACTTC. It yields the protein CASGGQETYEQYF.

In DNA form, the CDR3 reads TGTGCCAGCGCCCTCCCGGGACTAGCGGGAGATGAGCAGTTCTTC. Amino acids: CASALPGLAGDEQFF. V and J are TRBV25-1 and TRBJ2-1, with 14 bases identical to TRBD2. Germline CDR1 MGHDK, CDR2 SYGVNS. V trimming: 8 bases; J trimming: 8 bases; junction bases outside the gene matches: 8. The CDR3 covers 15 residues.

The chain couples TRBV13 to TRBJ2-2; D is unclear. Germline CDR1 PRHDT, CDR2 FYEKMQ (reference sequence). The CDR3 is 12 residues long. Trimming stripped 2 bases from V and 8 bases from J, with 6 bases between. CDR3 protein: CASSLRVGELFF. CDR3 DNA: TGTGCCAGCAGCTTACGAGTAGGGGAGCTGTTTTTT.

In its sample, this clone was seen once. This chain's CDR3 is CASSSDTFYGYTF. The CDR3, as DNA: TGTGCCAGCAGCTCGGACACGTTCTATGGCTACACCTTC. V usage is TRBV27 and J usage is TRBJ1-2, with D perhaps TRBD1 (5 bases). Germline CDR1 is MNHEY and CDR2 is SMNVEV (reference sequence). There are 13 residues in the CDR3. Between the trimmed V and J ends, which lost 6 bases and 4 bases, there was a span of 12 bases.

V and J are TRBV19 and TRBJ1-5; D is possibly TRBD1 (5 bases). Trimming removed 8 bases at V and 0 bases at J, with 14 bases between. The CDR3 is 15 amino acids. CDR1 and CDR2 from the germline V gene are LNHDA and SQIVND (reference sequence). The DNA for the CDR3 is TGTGCCAGTTTAGGAGGGGTTTATAGCAATCAGCCCCAGCATTTT. Its protein is CASLGGVYSNQPQHF.

This chain joins TRBV5-4 and TRBJ1-4; D ambiguous. The CDR3 covers 11 residues. The V gene's germline CDR1 is SGHNT and CDR2 YYREEE (reference sequence). Trimming shortened V by 4 bases and J by 7 bases, and 5 bases separated the two germline ends. The CDR3 DNA is TGTGCCAGCAGCGGAGGTGAAAAACTGTTTTTT. It specifies CASSGGEKLFF. Together with reference TRBV5-4 and TRBJ1-4, the CDR3 gives the full variable domain: ETGVTQSPTHLIKTRGQQVTLRCSSQSGHNTVSWYQQALGQGPQFIFQYYREEENGRGNFPPRFSGLQFPNYSSELNVNALELDDSALYLCASSGGEKLFFGSGTQLSVL.

This chain connects TRBV19 to TRBJ1-2; D call uncertain. Germline values: CDR1 LNHDA, CDR2 SQIVND (reference sequence). V was pared by 5 bases and J by 0 bases, with 10 bases between. CDR3 length equals 14 residues. DNA for the CDR3: TGTGCCAGTAGTGAGGGAACAGCTAACTATGGCTACACCTTC. Protein sequence: CASSEGTANYGYTF.

The chain combines TRBV5-6 with TRBJ2-7; D ambiguous. The V gene's germline CDR1 is SGHDT and CDR2 YYEEEE. V lost 4 bases and J lost 2, with 4 bases in between. This CDR3 has 11 residues. The CDR3 here is CASSPPYEQYF. The CDR3 DNA sequence: TGTGCCAGCAGCCCCCCCTACGAGCAGTACTTC. The full variable domain, in which reference TRBV5-6 and TRBJ2-7 provide the parts outside the CDR3, is DAGVTQSPTHLIKTRGQQVTLRCSPKSGHDTVSWYQQALGQGPQFIFQYYEEEERQRGNFPDRFSGHQFPNYSSELNVNALLLGDSALYLCASSPPYEQYFGPGTRLTVT.

V and J are TRBV4-2 and TRBJ2-7, with 9 bases identical to TRBD2. Germline V gene sequence: CDR1 LGHNA, CDR2 YNFKEQ. V lost 0 bases to trimming and J lost 1 base; unmatched junction nucleotides: 4. The CDR3 is made up of 16 amino acids. The chain's CDR3 is CASSQEGSGGSYEQYF. Here the CDR3 DNA reads TGTGCCAGCAGCCAAGAGGGTAGCGGGGGTTCCTACGAGCAGTACTTC.

V gene TRBV9 combines with J gene TRBJ1-2; tentative D call: TRBD1 (5 bases). The CDR3 is 14 residues long. Trimming took off 3 bases at V and 8 bases at J, with 17 bases between the two ends. Per germline, CDR1 SGDLS and CDR2 YYNGEE. This CDR3 is CASSAGQAIGGYTF. In DNA, the CDR3 is TGTGCCAGCAGCGCGGGGCAGGCGATCGGGGGCTACACCTTC.

The chain couples TRBV28 to TRBJ1-1; 8 nucleotides match TRBD1. This CDR3 region has 12 residues. Per germline, CDR1 MDHEN and CDR2 SYDVKM. Losses at the gene ends were 9 bases for V and 7 bases for J; bases not matched to a gene: 7. The CDR3, as DNA: TGTGCCAGTTCCCTACAGGGGGTTGAAGCTTTCTTT. Translating gives CASSLQGVEAFF. The variable domain in full, completed from reference TRBV28 and TRBJ1-1, reads DVKVTQSSRYLVKRTGEKVFLECVQDMDHENMFWYRQDPGLGLRLIYFSYDVKMKEKGDIPEGYSVSREKKERFSLILESASTNQTSMYLCASSLQGVEAFFGQGTRLTVV.

The chain combines TRBV20-1 with TRBJ2-5; 7 nucleotides line up with TRBD2. The J segment lost 0 bases and the V segment lost 3 bases, leaving 4 bases of the junction unmatched. This CDR3 contains 14 residues. The germline CDR1 and CDR2 sequences are DFQATT and SNEGSKA (reference sequence). In DNA form, the CDR3 reads TGCAGTGCTAGTCAGCGGGGTTACCAAGAGACCCAGTACTTC. Encoded protein: CSASQRGYQETQYF.

This clone was seen just once. V and J are TRBV7-6 and TRBJ1-3, with D possibly being TRBD1 (5 bases). Germline V CDR1 and CDR2: SGHVS, FNYEAQ. The CDR3 totals 16 residues. Trimming took off 2 bases at V and 2 bases at J, with 13 bases between the two ends. This CDR3 is CASSLKSPGAGNTIYF. The CDR3 nucleotides read TGTGCCAGCAGCTTAAAGTCCCCGGGGGCTGGAAACACCATATATTTT.